The 23 T cell receptor beta chains in this list originate from one sample, sequenced in a study of blood T cell repertoires in COVID-19. Clones were read by immunoSEQ multiplex PCR, and TCRdb kept only the in-frame ones, dropping some. The data hold 400,000 or so clones, with more than 85% observed a single time. Sequences were obtained from peripheral blood. The receptors were gathered from a human donor in a cohort sampled during active COVID-19.

The chain has TRBV27 and TRBJ2-1; 9 bases match TRBD1. The CDR3 consists of 15 residues. The germline CDR1 and CDR2 sequences are MNHEY and SMNVEV (reference sequence). V shed 5 bases and J 1 base; nucleotides not matched to a gene: 3. In nucleotides, the CDR3 is TGTGCCAGCAGTACAGACAGGGGGTCCTACAATGAGCAGTTCTTC. Translating gives CASSTDRGSYNEQFF.

The chain carries TRBV2 and TRBJ2-2; 9 bases map to TRBD2. Germline lookup yields CDR1 SNHLY and CDR2 FYNNEI. Unmatched junction bases numbered 6, after V lost 4 bases and J lost 6 bases. The CDR3 has 15 residues. CDR3 amino acids: CASSVSGRYAGELFF. The CDR3 DNA is TGTGCCAGCAGTGTCAGCGGGAGGTATGCCGGGGAGCTGTTTTTT. The whole variable domain, filled in from reference TRBV2 and TRBJ2-2, reads EPEVTQTPSHQVTQMGQEVILRCVPISNHLYFYWYRQILGQKVEFLVSFYNNEISEKSEIFDDQFSVERPDGSNFTLKIRSTKLEDSAMYFCASSVSGRYAGELFFGEGSRLTVL.

This chain uses TRBV3-1 (or the pseudogene TRBV3-2) with TRBJ2-3, with TRBD2 matching over 10 bases. CDR3 length: 13 amino acids. The germline CDR1 and CDR2 sequences are LGHDT and YNNKEL (reference sequence). V shed 0 bases and J 14 bases; nucleotides not matched to a gene: 5. DNA of the CDR3: TGTGCCAGCAGCCAAGAAGCAGCGGGGGGGCGGTATTTT. Encoded protein: CASSQEAAGGRYF.

V gene TRBV5-4 combines with J gene TRBJ1-6; D is unclear. CDR1 and CDR2 from the germline V gene are SGHNT and YYREEE (reference sequence). Trimming took off 5 bases at V and 5 bases at J, with 14 bases between the two ends. The CDR3 sequence is 15 residues long. CDR3 protein: CASRSAPWDNSPLHF. The CDR3 nucleotides are TGTGCCAGCAGGAGCGCCCCATGGGATAATTCACCCCTCCACTTT. Variable domain in full (rest from reference TRBV5-4 and TRBJ1-6): ETGVTQSPTHLIKTRGQQVTLRCSSQSGHNTVSWYQQALGQGPQFIFQYYREEENGRGNFPPRFSGLQFPNYSSELNVNALELDDSALYLCASRSAPWDNSPLHFGNGTRLTVT.

This chain connects TRBV11-2 to TRBJ1-4; D might be TRBD1 (5 bases). The CDR3 covers 14 residues. CDR1 is SGHAT and CDR2 is FQNNGV in the germline V gene. Trimming shortened V by 6 bases and J by 4 bases, and 12 bases separated the two germline ends. The CDR3 spells CASSQGLGNEKLFF. The CDR3 nucleotides are TGTGCCAGCAGTCAGGGTCTCGGTAATGAAAAACTGTTTTTT.

The V gene is TRBV13, the J gene TRBJ1-1; 11 nucleotides line up with TRBD1. The J segment lost 6 bases and the V segment lost 5 bases, leaving 8 bases of the junction unmatched. Germline CDR1 and CDR2: PRHDT and FYEKMQ (reference sequence). This CDR3 contains 15 residues. CDR3 residues: CASSTGQGATAEAFF. The CDR3 nucleotides are TGTGCCAGCAGCACCGGACAGGGGGCAACTGCTGAAGCTTTCTTT.

The chain joins TRBV11-2 to TRBJ1-4; 9 nucleotides match TRBD1. J gave up 8 bases and V 4 bases, and 14 bases lay outside the gene matches. CDR3 size: 17 residues. CDR1 SGHAT and CDR2 FQNNGV come from the germline V gene. This chain's CDR3 is CASSSSLGGTGNEKLFF. Here the CDR3 DNA reads TGTGCCAGCAGCTCCTCCTTAGGGGGGACAGGGAACGAAAAACTGTTTTTT.

The genes are TRBV15 and TRBJ2-7; no reliable D call. Per germline, CDR1 LNHNV and CDR2 YYDKDF (reference sequence). The CDR3 consists of 13 residues. Between the trimmed V and J ends, which lost 0 bases and 1 base, there was a span of 4 bases. The CDR3 loop is CATSRELSYEQYF. In DNA form, the CDR3 reads TGTGCCACCAGCAGAGAATTATCCTACGAGCAGTACTTC. Using reference TRBV15 and TRBJ2-7 for the parts outside the CDR3, the full variable domain is DAMVIQNPRYQVTQFGKPVTLSCSQTLNHNVMYWYQQKSSQAPKLLFHYYDKDFNNEADTPDNFQSRRPNTSFCFLDIRSPGLGDTAMYLCATSRELSYEQYFGPGTRLTVT.

The chain carries TRBV5-4 and TRBJ2-3; no reliable D call. Trimming left V 2 bases short and J 6 bases short, with 7 bases between. The germline CDR1 and CDR2 sequences are SGHNT and YYREEE (reference sequence). The CDR3 is 12 amino acids. The CDR3 reads CASSFGVDTQYF. CDR3 in DNA: TGTGCCAGCAGCTTCGGTGTGGATACGCAGTATTTT.

The gene calls are TRBV27 and TRBJ2-1, with 10 bases lining up with TRBD2. The CDR3 consists of 15 residues. Germline V gene lookup returns CDR1 MNHEY and CDR2 SMNVEV (reference sequence). V dropped 6 bases and J dropped 9; count of bases not matched to a gene: 11. CDR3 protein: CASRESLAGVSEQFF. The CDR3 DNA is TGTGCCAGCAGGGAAAGCCTAGCGGGAGTCAGTGAGCAGTTCTTC.

This clone was picked up one time. The chain joins TRBV5-1 to TRBJ1-1, with D possibly being TRBD1 (5 bases). The CDR3 runs 13 residues. V shed 2 bases and J shed 7 bases, with 12 bases lying between them. Germline CDR1 and CDR2: SGHRS and YFSETQ. CDR3 DNA sequence: TGCGCCAGCAGCTTCCCGGGGCGGGGTGAAGCTTTCTTT. Protein: CASSFPGRGEAFF. The variable domain in full, with the rest retrieved from reference TRBV5-1 and TRBJ1-1, is KAGVTQTPRYLIKTRGQQVTLSCSPISGHRSVSWYQQTPGQGLQFLFEYFSETQRNKGNFPGRFSGRQFSNSRSEMNVSTLELGDSALYLCASSFPGRGEAFFGQGTRLTVV.

The J gene is TRBJ1-6, the V gene TRBV7-8; D unresolved. CDR1 and CDR2 from the germline V gene are SGHVS and FQNEAQ. The CDR3 loop spans 14 amino acids. V shed 1 base and J shed 8 bases, with 9 bases lying between them. The CDR3 protein is CASSLVFFDSPLHF. The DNA for the CDR3 is TGTGCCAGCAGCTTAGTCTTCTTCGATTCACCCCTCCACTTT.

The table lists this clone with a count of one. The rearrangement joins TRBV20-1 to TRBJ2-3; D call uncertain. The CDR3 extends over 11 amino acids. With 7 bases removed from V and 7 bases from J, the gap between germline ends came to 12 bases. Germline V gives CDR1 DFQATT, CDR2 SNEGSKA (reference sequence). The CDR3 coding sequence is TGCAGTGTCCCCTATTCTAATACGCAGTATTTT. Translated, it gives CSVPYSNTQYF.

This rearrangement joins TRBV7-6 to TRBJ1-5; 9 bases align to TRBD1. Germline lookup yields CDR1 SGHVS and CDR2 FNYEAQ. V lost 1 base and J lost 7; bases outside the gene matches: 5. This CDR3 spans 15 amino acids. This chain's CDR3 is CASSLETGGEQPQHF. The DNA for the CDR3 is TGTGCCAGCAGCTTAGAGACAGGGGGAGAACAGCCCCAGCATTTT.

This chain uses TRBV28 with TRBJ1-1; 7 bases are a match to TRBD1. The junction had 11 bases not matched to a gene; V was cut back by 6 bases and J by 1 base. Per germline, CDR1 MDHEN and CDR2 SYDVKM. The CDR3 spans 16 residues. The CDR3 spells CASSSEGGAGNTEAFF. CDR3 sequence (DNA): TGTGCCAGCAGCTCAGAAGGGGGCGCGGGGAACACTGAAGCTTTCTTT.

This chain joins TRBV11-2 and TRBJ2-7; TRBD1 aligns across 10 bases. Germline values: CDR1 SGHAT, CDR2 FQNNGV. The CDR3 loop spans 15 amino acids. Germline trimming cut 4 bases from V and 4 bases from J; bases unmatched to any gene: 7. For the CDR3, the DNA is TGTGCCAGCAGCTGGGGGACAGGGGATGGTTACGAGCAGTACTTC. As protein: CASSWGTGDGYEQYF.

V and J are TRBV9 and TRBJ2-2; unclear D gene. The CDR3 extends over 15 amino acids. V lost 0 bases and J 1 base, leaving 7 bases between the germline ends. CDR1 is SGDLS, CDR2 YYNGEE, per germline. The CDR3 DNA follows: TGTGCCAGCAGCGTAGCCTCCGTGAACACCGGGGAGCTGTTTTTT. Its protein product is CASSVASVNTGELFF. The entire variable domain, with the rest obtained from reference TRBV9 and TRBJ2-2, is as follows: DSGVTQTPKHLITATGQRVTLRCSPRSGDLSVYWYQQSLDQGLQFLIQYYNGEERAKGNILERFSAQQFPDLHSELNLSSLELGDSALYFCASSVASVNTGELFFGEGSRLTVL.

The chain recombines TRBV30 with TRBJ2-6; 7 bases match TRBD1. The germline V gene has CDR1 GTSNPN and CDR2 SVGIG (reference sequence). This CDR3 comprises 14 residues. Trimming removed 0 bases from V and 9 bases from J; junction bases left unmatched: 5. CDR3 sequence reads: CAWSVPGQVNVLTF. For the CDR3, the DNA is TGTGCCTGGAGTGTACCTGGACAGGTCAACGTCCTGACTTTC. Drawing the rest from reference TRBV30 and TRBJ2-6, the complete variable domain is SQTIHQWPATLVQPVGSPLSLECTVEGTSNPNLYWYRQAAGRGLQLLFYSVGIGQISSEVPQNLSASRPQDRQFILSSKKLLLSDSGFYLCAWSVPGQVNVLTFGAGSRLTVL.

The genes are TRBV4-2 and TRBJ2-5; 7 bases agree with TRBD2. From germline, CDR1 is LGHNA and CDR2 YNFKEQ. This CDR3 region has 16 residues. With V trimmed by 0 bases and J by 2 bases, 6 bases remained unmatched. The CDR3 loop is CASSQDGDSGQETQYF. The CDR3 nucleotides are TGTGCCAGCAGCCAAGATGGGGATAGCGGGCAAGAGACCCAGTACTTC.

The CDR3 DNA reads as TGTGCCTGGAGTGGCGGCCGTAATTCACCCCTCCACTTT. The encoded protein is CAWSGGRNSPLHF. The chain uses TRBV30 and TRBJ1-6; D unresolved. Trimming took off 1 base at V and 6 bases at J, with 7 bases between the two ends. This CDR3 has 13 amino acids. Germline V CDR1 and CDR2: GTSNPN, SVGIG (reference sequence).

The chain carries TRBV5-1 and TRBJ2-2; TRBD1 agrees at 9 bases. The J segment lost 1 base and the V segment lost 6 bases, leaving 4 bases of the junction unmatched. There are 15 residues in the CDR3. Germline V gene data show CDR1 as SGHRS and CDR2 as YFSETQ. The CDR3 DNA reads as TGCGCCAGCACCGGGGACAGGGAGAACACCGGGGAGCTGTTTTTT. Amino acid sequence: CASTGDRENTGELFF.

The rearrangement uses TRBV6-5 and TRBJ2-5; unclear D gene. V was clipped by 0 bases and J by 2 bases, with 4 bases between them. The CDR3 spans 13 residues. From germline, CDR1 is MNHEY and CDR2 SVGAGI. For the CDR3, the DNA is TGTGCCAGCAGTTACTCCCCGCAAGAGACCCAGTACTTC. Translated: CASSYSPQETQYF.

This chain uses TRBV3-1 (or the pseudogene TRBV3-2) with TRBJ2-3; 7 nucleotides match TRBD1. V was clipped by 6 bases and J by 4 bases; unmatched bases: 10. This CDR3 comprises 15 residues. From germline, CDR1 is LGHDT and CDR2 YNNKEL (reference sequence). The CDR3 is CASSDSGTAPDTQYF. The CDR3 DNA follows: TGTGCCAGCAGTGACTCCGGGACAGCCCCAGATACGCAGTATTTT.